These 28 T cell receptor beta chains were sequenced from one sample in a study of blood T cell repertoires in COVID-19. Clones were read by immunoSEQ multiplex PCR, and TCRdb kept only the in-frame ones, dropping some. The data hold roughly 180,000 clones, with about 75% observed a single time. The sequencing sample was made of peripheral blood. All receptors come from a woman aged 50 to 60 with active or convalescent COVID-19.

The chain couples TRBV7-2 to TRBJ2-1; D perhaps matches TRBD2 (6 bases). The CDR3 loop spans 15 amino acids. In germline, CDR1 is SGHTA, CDR2 FQGNSA. V was shortened by 1 base and J by 9 bases, with 16 bases between the two germline ends. The CDR3 nucleotides are TGTGCCAGCAGCTTAGTGGTGGGGGGACTGGGTGAGCAGTTCTTC. It codes for CASSLVVGGLGEQFF.

This chain connects TRBV18 to TRBJ1-4; D is uncertain. The V end lost 2 bases, the J end lost 8 bases, and 9 bases lay between the germline ends. Germline-derived CDR1 and CDR2 are KGHSH and LQKENI. This CDR3 has 13 amino acids. The CDR3: CASSPGLGEKLFF. CDR3 in DNA: TGTGCCAGCTCACCAGGGCTTGGGGAAAAACTGTTTTTT.

The V and J genes are TRBV6-1 and TRBJ1-2; no definite D call. V was shortened by 1 base and J by 0 bases, with 9 bases between the two germline ends. This CDR3 comprises 15 residues. Germline values: CDR1 MNHNS, CDR2 SASEGT. CDR3 nucleotide sequence: TGTGCCAGCAGTGAAGGCATAGAGGCTAACTATGGCTACACCTTC. This codes for CASSEGIEANYGYTF.

This chain uses TRBV2 with TRBJ2-1; 10 positions agree with TRBD1. The CDR3 has 15 residues. V trimming: 6 bases; J trimming: 9 bases; junction bases outside the gene matches: 11. Per the germline V gene, CDR1 is SNHLY and CDR2 is FYNNEI. The CDR3 region is CASSRTGGNGFEQFF. DNA for the CDR3: TGTGCCAGCAGCCGGACAGGGGGAAATGGATTTGAGCAGTTCTTC.

This rearrangement joins TRBV7-3 to TRBJ1-2, with D possibly being TRBD1 (6 bases). The CDR3 is 14 residues long. V was clipped by 5 bases and J by 2 bases, with 12 bases between them. CDR1 and CDR2 (germline): SGHTA, FQGTGA. The CDR3 here is CASSTDSGNYGYTF. In DNA, the CDR3 is TGTGCCAGCAGCACGGACAGCGGCAACTATGGCTACACCTTC.

V usage is TRBV6-2 or TRBV6-3 and J usage is TRBJ1-1; D might be TRBD1 (6 bases). Germline V lookup: CDR1 MNHEY, CDR2 SVGEGT. V shed 6 bases and J shed 0 bases, with 14 bases lying between them. This CDR3 contains 15 residues. The CDR3 bases are TGTGCCAGCAGCCCGAGGGGACAAATGAACACTGAAGCTTTCTTT. Translated, it gives CASSPRGQMNTEAFF.

The chain carries TRBV7-2 and TRBJ2-6, with D tentatively TRBD2 (6 bases). This CDR3 has 16 residues. The V end was cut by 6 bases, the J end by 1 base, with 13 bases between. From germline, CDR1 is SGHTA and CDR2 FQGNSA. CDR3 DNA sequence: TGTGCCAGCAGTTACGCCGGACTATCTGGGGCCAACGTCCTGACTTTC. It is translated as CASSYAGLSGANVLTF. Complete variable domain (other parts from reference TRBV7-2 and TRBJ2-6): GAGVSQSPSNKVTEKGKDVELRCDPISGHTALYWYRQSLGQGLEFLIYFQGNSAPDKSGLPSDRFSAERTGGSVSTLTIQRTQQEDSAVYLCASSYAGLSGANVLTFGAGSRLTVL.

The chain joins TRBV4-3 to TRBJ2-7, with 8 bases aligning to TRBD1. Germline-derived CDR1 and CDR2 are LGHNA and YSLEER. V dropped 3 bases and J dropped 1; count of bases not matched to a gene: 5. The CDR3 consists of 15 residues. The CDR3 sequence is CASSHKQGESYEQYF. The CDR3 bases are TGCGCCAGCAGCCATAAACAGGGGGAGTCCTACGAGCAGTACTTC.

The chain couples TRBV15 to TRBJ2-5; TRBD2 aligns across 8 bases. The CDR3 consists of 14 residues. The V and J ends lost 5 bases and 1 base, in that order; junction bases with no gene match: 3. Germline-derived CDR1 and CDR2 are LNHNV and YYDKDF (reference sequence). CDR3 amino acids: CATSRGTSQETQYF. Written as DNA, the CDR3 is TGTGCCACCAGCCGAGGGACTAGCCAAGAGACCCAGTACTTC.

The chain links TRBV2 to TRBJ2-2; D not certain. Looked up from germline, CDR1 is SNHLY and CDR2 is FYNNEI. This CDR3 spans 12 amino acids. The CDR3 bases are TGTGCACGGAGTTCGAACACCGGGGAGCTGTTTTTT. Protein sequence: CARSSNTGELFF.

This chain uses TRBV5-8 with TRBJ2-7; possible D gene TRBD2, 6 bases. The V end was cut by 0 bases, the J end by 7 bases, with 14 bases between. The germline gives CDR1 SGHTS, CDR2 YDEGEE. This CDR3 is built from 14 residues. In DNA form, the CDR3 reads TGTGCCAGCAGCTTGGCGGGGACTCTGGGGGAGCAGTACTTC. Amino acids: CASSLAGTLGEQYF.

This chain links TRBV27 with TRBJ1-4; the match to TRBD1 covers 9 bases. Germline V gene sequence: CDR1 MNHEY, CDR2 SMNVEV (reference sequence). The V and J ends lost 6 bases and 5 bases, in that order; junction bases with no gene match: 4. This CDR3 has 14 amino acids. In DNA, the CDR3 is TGTGCCAGCAGGCAGGGACAGGGAAATGAAAAACTGTTTTTT. It codes for CASRQGQGNEKLFF.

CDR3 amino acids: CASSPSVNTEAFF. CDR3 nucleotide sequence: TGTGCCAGCTCACCATCCGTGAACACTGAAGCTTTCTTT. This chain connects TRBV18 to TRBJ1-1, with D uncertain. V was pared by 2 bases and J by 0 bases, with 4 bases between. From germline, CDR1 is KGHSH and CDR2 LQKENI. The CDR3 spans 13 residues.

This clone was seen more than once but under ten times. The chain is built from TRBV7-2 and TRBJ1-5; 7 nucleotides match TRBD1. From germline, CDR1 is SGHTA and CDR2 FQGNSA. The V and J ends lost 3 bases and 3 bases, in that order; junction bases with no gene match: 5. This CDR3 region has 15 residues. Written as DNA, the CDR3 is TGTGCCAGCAGCTTGGAGGGACAGCTCAATCAGCCCCAGCATTTT. The encoded protein is CASSLEGQLNQPQHF.

J is TRBJ1-1 and V is TRBV2; no clear D. The CDR3 has 13 residues. Germline CDR1 is SNHLY and CDR2 is FYNNEI. Trimming removed 6 bases from V and 7 bases from J, with 15 bases in between. CDR3 residues: CASSPQRTLEAFF. The CDR3 nucleotides are TGTGCCAGCAGCCCACAGAGAACTCTTGAAGCTTTCTTT. The full variable domain, completed using reference TRBV2 and TRBJ1-1, is EPEVTQTPSHQVTQMGQEVILRCVPISNHLYFYWYRQILGQKVEFLVSFYNNEISEKSEIFDDQFSVERPDGSNFTLKIRSTKLEDSAMYFCASSPQRTLEAFFGQGTRLTVV.

This clone was observed a few times. The V and J genes are TRBV12-3 or TRBV12-4 and TRBJ1-4; D unclear. V lost 5 bases to trimming and J lost 6 bases, with 4 bases between them. CDR3 size: 11 residues. This chain's CDR3 is CASSGHEKLFF. The CDR3 bases are TGTGCCAGCAGTGGGCATGAAAAACTGTTTTTT.

The chain employs TRBV27 and TRBJ1-2; perhaps TRBD1 as D (6 bases). The germline V gene has CDR1 MNHEY and CDR2 SMNVEV (reference sequence). This CDR3 has 14 residues. The V gene lost 3 bases and the J gene lost 0 bases, with 8 bases spanning the gap. The DNA for the CDR3 is TGTGCCAGCAGTTTGAACAGGGCTAACTATGGCTACACCTTC. Its translation: CASSLNRANYGYTF.

This clone was detected once. This rearrangement joins TRBV7-9 to TRBJ1-5; 8 bases are shared with TRBD1. The CDR3 loop spans 14 amino acids. V dropped 5 bases and J dropped 1; count of bases not matched to a gene: 1. Germline V gene sequence: CDR1 SEHNR, CDR2 FQNEAQ (reference sequence). The CDR3 loop is CASSRDRSNQPQHF. CDR3 DNA sequence: TGTGCCAGCAGCCGGGACAGGAGCAATCAGCCCCAGCATTTT.

This chain's CDR3 is CASSLSHSNYGYTF. CDR3 nucleotides: TGTGCCAGCAGCTTATCTCACAGTAACTATGGCTACACCTTC. This chain uses TRBV5-5 with TRBJ1-2, with no clear D. The V and J ends lost 2 bases and 1 base respectively, with 9 bases between them. From germline, CDR1 is SGHKS and CDR2 YYEKEE (reference sequence). The CDR3 runs 14 residues.

The chain recombines TRBV28 with TRBJ1-2; TRBD1 aligns across 12 bases. The CDR3 loop spans 15 amino acids. Trimming at V came to 5 bases and at J to 8 bases, leaving 9 bases not matched to a gene. The germline CDR1 and CDR2 sequences are MDHEN and SYDVKM. The CDR3 loop is CASSTLGTGGLGYTF. In nucleotides, the CDR3 is TGTGCCAGCAGTACCCTAGGGACAGGGGGCCTAGGCTACACCTTC.

J is TRBJ1-2 and V is TRBV6-5; D ambiguous. Germline values: CDR1 MNHEY, CDR2 SVGAGI. Trimming pared 4 bases from V and 5 bases from J, leaving 11 bases between. The CDR3 sequence is 13 residues long. CDR3 in DNA: TGTGCCAGCAGTTCCGCATACAGTTATGGCTACACCTTC. It translates to CASSSAYSYGYTF.

The chain employs TRBV5-1 and TRBJ1-1; 12 positions agree with TRBD1. The V gene end was trimmed by 3 bases and the J gene end by 4 bases; junction bases not matched to a gene: 7. The CDR3 has 16 amino acids. The germline V gene has CDR1 SGHRS and CDR2 YFSETQ. CDR3 nucleotides: TGCGCCAGCAGCTCCGGGACAGGGGGCGCGGGCACTGAAGCTTTCTTT. As protein: CASSSGTGGAGTEAFF.

The CDR3 DNA follows: TGTGCCAGCAGCCAAGGTACTTCGGCAGATACGCAGTATTTT. Its protein is CASSQGTSADTQYF. This chain links TRBV3-1 (or the pseudogene TRBV3-2) with TRBJ2-3, with D unresolved. The CDR3 has 14 amino acids. With 1 base removed from V and 4 bases from J, the gap between germline ends came to 9 bases. Germline CDR1 and CDR2: LGHDT and YNNKEL (reference sequence).

This chain connects TRBV15 to TRBJ2-1; 8 nucleotides line up with TRBD1. The CDR3 extends over 15 amino acids. The junction had 7 bases not matched to a gene; V was cut back by 3 bases and J by 6 bases. Germline V gene data show CDR1 as LNHNV and CDR2 as YYDKDF (reference sequence). For the CDR3, the DNA is TGTGCCACCAGCAGCCAGGACAGGGACCCCAATGAGCAGTTCTTC. Residues: CATSSQDRDPNEQFF.

In its sample, this clone was seen many times. V gene TRBV2 combines with J gene TRBJ2-7; possible D gene TRBD1, 6 bases. This CDR3 contains 13 residues. Germline assignment: CDR1 SNHLY and CDR2 FYNNEI. The V end was cut by 6 bases, the J end by 2 bases, with 11 bases between. The CDR3 spells CASRQGVTYEQYF. In DNA, the CDR3 is TGTGCCAGCAGACAGGGAGTAACCTACGAGCAGTACTTC.

V usage is TRBV3-1 (or the pseudogene TRBV3-2) and J usage is TRBJ1-1, with 8 bases fitting TRBD1. The CDR3 consists of 16 residues. The V gene's germline CDR1 is LGHDT and CDR2 YNNKEL (reference sequence). V lost 0 bases to trimming and J lost 4 bases; unmatched junction nucleotides: 7. The CDR3: CASSQDSTGGSTEAFF. CDR3 DNA: TGTGCCAGCAGCCAAGACTCTACAGGGGGGAGCACTGAAGCTTTCTTT.

This clone appeared a single time. The rearrangement links TRBV30 to TRBJ2-7; perhaps TRBD1 as D (5 bases). V lost 2 bases and J lost 5, with 16 bases in between. The CDR3 loop spans 14 amino acids. Germline CDR1 reads GTSNPN; CDR2 reads SVGIG (reference sequence). The CDR3 region is CAWSPGQYPDEQYF. Here the CDR3 DNA reads TGTGCCTGGAGTCCAGGGCAGTACCCTGACGAGCAGTACTTC.

This clone was picked up many times. This chain joins TRBV19 and TRBJ2-4, with 10 bases fitting TRBD2. Germline assignment: CDR1 LNHDA and CDR2 SQIVND (reference sequence). V lost 2 bases and J lost 0; bases outside the gene matches: 16. The CDR3 contains 21 residues. This chain's CDR3 is CASSIMIGVAGGPLAKNIQYF. The CDR3 DNA reads TGTGCCAGTAGTATAATGATCGGCGTAGCGGGGGGACCCTTAGCCAAAAACATTCAGTACTTC.